What follows are 2 T cell receptor beta chains derived from one specimen sequenced in a study of blood T cell repertoires in COVID-19. Produced via immunoSEQ multiplex PCR; TCRdb's table is partial and in-frame only. This table has a few hundred thousand clones, about 88% appearing once. Specimen: PBMCs or T cells enriched from blood (not recorded which). The receptors come from a woman in her forties or fifties who had been exposed to COVID-19.

The chain combines TRBV7-9 with TRBJ1-2; no definite D call. In germline, CDR1 is SEHNR, CDR2 FQNEAQ (reference sequence). The germline V and J ends were trimmed by 5 bases and 7 bases, with 11 bases remaining between them. The CDR3 spans 12 residues. CDR3 sequence (DNA): TGTGCCAGCAGCGCCGAAAACGGTGGCTACACCTTC. Its translation: CASSAENGGYTF.

This clone was seen a single time. Written as DNA, the CDR3 is TGTGCCAGCAGTTTGCGCGGGACAGGGAATGGCTACACCTTC. Protein product: CASSLRGTGNGYTF. The rearrangement uses TRBV27 and TRBJ1-2; 9 nucleotides match TRBD1. CDR3 size: 14 residues. Trimming cost V 3 bases and J 6 bases; bases outside gene matches: 5. Germline V gene sequence: CDR1 MNHEY, CDR2 SMNVEV (reference sequence).